What follows are 29 T cell receptor beta chains derived from one specimen sequenced in a study of blood T cell repertoires in COVID-19. The repertoire was sequenced with immunoSEQ multiplex PCR; TCRdb's copy has only in-frame clones and lacks some. The data contain approximately 77,000 clones, around nine tenths of them singletons. The sequencing sample was made of peripheral blood. Receptor source: a middle-aged man with active COVID-19.

The sample holds one count of this clone. CDR3 coding DNA: TGTGCCAGCAGCCCGCACCCGGGGAATAACTATGGCTACACCTTC. This codes for CASSPHPGNNYGYTF. The V and J genes are TRBV9 and TRBJ1-2, with D unresolved. V lost 4 bases to trimming and J lost 1 base, with 14 bases between them. Germline CDR1 reads SGDLS; CDR2 reads YYNGEE. This CDR3 is 15 amino acids long.

The chain links TRBV5-4 to TRBJ2-3; 10 bases fit TRBD1. The CDR3 runs to 12 residues. CDR1 is SGHNT, CDR2 YYREEE, per germline (reference sequence). Losses at the gene ends were 4 bases for V and 13 bases for J; bases not matched to a gene: 6. The CDR3 loop is CASSSGQGGEYF. CDR3 DNA sequence: TGTGCCAGCAGCAGTGGACAGGGGGGGGAGTATTTT. The full variable domain, with the rest looked up from reference TRBV5-4 and TRBJ2-3, is ETGVTQSPTHLIKTRGQQVTLRCSSQSGHNTVSWYQQALGQGPQFIFQYYREEENGRGNFPPRFSGLQFPNYSSELNVNALELDDSALYLCASSSGQGGEYFGPGTRLTVL.

The chain combines TRBV28 with TRBJ1-2; D not resolved. This CDR3 contains 12 residues. V dropped 3 bases and J dropped 1 base, with 3 bases sitting between them. Germline CDR1 reads MDHEN; CDR2 reads SYDVKM. For the CDR3, the DNA is TGTGCCAGCAGTTTCAATAACTATGGCTACACCTTC. Translated, it gives CASSFNNYGYTF.

This clone has only a few counts. This chain connects TRBV25-1 to TRBJ2-1; 9 positions match TRBD2. The CDR3 contains 16 residues. The J segment lost 4 bases and the V segment lost 2 bases, leaving 6 bases of the junction unmatched. CDR1 MGHDK and CDR2 SYGVNS come from the germline V gene. DNA of the CDR3: TGTGCCAGCAGTGAACGGGGCGGGAGGGATTACAATGAGCAGTTCTTC. Its protein product is CASSERGGRDYNEQFF.

This chain links TRBV11-3 with TRBJ2-1; D gene unclear. There are 13 residues in the CDR3. Trimming removed 5 bases from V and 1 base from J, with 6 bases in between. CDR1 and CDR2 from the germline V gene are SGHNT and YENEEA. The CDR3 DNA sequence: TGTGCCAGCAGCCCCACTTCCTACAATGAGCAGTTCTTC. Translation: CASSPTSYNEQFF.

The V and J genes are TRBV4-2 and TRBJ2-4; D gene uncertain. CDR3 length equals 14 residues. Per germline, CDR1 LGHNA and CDR2 YNFKEQ. The V end lost 1 base, the J end lost 2 bases, and 6 bases lay between the germline ends. The CDR3 bases are TGTGCCAGCAGCCAAGCGTCTCCCAAAAACATTCAGTACTTC. It is translated as CASSQASPKNIQYF.

The chain joins TRBV7-8 to TRBJ2-7, with D unresolved. This CDR3 comprises 11 residues. The germline V and J ends were trimmed by 5 bases and 3 bases, with 5 bases remaining between them. Germline CDR1 reads SGHVS; CDR2 reads FQNEAQ. The CDR3 region has the DNA TGTGCCAGCAGCCGTCTCTACGAGCAGTACTTC. Translated: CASSRLYEQYF.

This rearrangement joins TRBV6-6 to TRBJ1-2, with 9 bases lining up with TRBD1. J lost 8 bases, V lost 6 bases, and 10 bases had no gene match. Germline loops: CDR1 MNHNY, CDR2 SVGAGI (reference sequence). This CDR3 comprises 14 residues. CDR3 region: CASRQQGAPEGYTF. Written as DNA, the CDR3 is TGTGCCAGCAGGCAACAGGGGGCGCCTGAGGGCTACACCTTC.

The rearrangement joins TRBV5-1 to TRBJ2-5; 10 bases map to TRBD1. There are 21 residues in the CDR3. J gave up 4 bases and V 1 base, and 22 bases lay outside the gene matches. Looked up from germline, CDR1 is SGHRS and CDR2 is YFSETQ. The CDR3 spells CASSLYGQHRIQTGGGETQYF. CDR3 DNA sequence: TGCGCCAGCAGCTTGTACGGCCAGCACAGGATTCAGACAGGGGGCGGAGAGACCCAGTACTTC. Variable domain in full (rest from reference TRBV5-1 and TRBJ2-5): KAGVTQTPRYLIKTRGQQVTLSCSPISGHRSVSWYQQTPGQGLQFLFEYFSETQRNKGNFPGRFSGRQFSNSRSEMNVSTLELGDSALYLCASSLYGQHRIQTGGGETQYFGPGTRLLVL.

V and J are TRBV9 and TRBJ2-7, with D perhaps matching TRBD2 (5 bases). In germline, CDR1 is SGDLS, CDR2 YYNGEE. The CDR3 spans 14 residues. Between the trimmed V and J ends, which lost 2 bases and 0 bases, there was a span of 9 bases. As DNA, the CDR3 is TGTGCCAGCAGCGTGACCGACTACTCCTACGAGCAGTACTTC. Residues: CASSVTDYSYEQYF.

The rearrangement uses TRBV29-1 and TRBJ1-4; weak D call: TRBD1 (5 bases). The CDR3 loop spans 11 amino acids. Trimming shortened V by 7 bases and J by 7 bases, and 10 bases separated the two germline ends. CDR1 and CDR2 (germline): SQVTM, ANQGSEA. The CDR3 loop is CSASQGEKLFF. For the CDR3, the DNA is TGCAGCGCCAGTCAGGGTGAAAAACTGTTTTTT.

The CDR3 here is CAWSVRQGNSPLHF. For the CDR3, the DNA is TGTGCCTGGAGTGTAAGACAGGGGAATTCACCCCTCCACTTT. The V and J genes are TRBV30 and TRBJ1-6; 8 nucleotides line up with TRBD1. V shed 0 bases, J shed 7 bases, and the junction held 2 bases outside the gene matches. Germline CDR1 and CDR2: GTSNPN and SVGIG (reference sequence). The CDR3 has 14 amino acids.

Written as DNA, the CDR3 is TGTGCCAGCATCGGGACAGTTAATTCACCCCTCCACTTT. Amino acid sequence: CASIGTVNSPLHF. The chain combines TRBV6-5 with TRBJ1-6; TRBD1 agrees at 7 bases. V lost 7 bases to trimming and J lost 6 bases; unmatched junction nucleotides: 3. The CDR3 has 13 amino acids. CDR1 and CDR2 from the germline V gene are MNHEY and SVGAGI.

The CDR3 is CASSEPLGLAASTDTQYF. DNA of the CDR3: TGTGCCAGCAGTGAACCCCTGGGGCTAGCGGCTAGCACAGATACGCAGTATTTT. The V and J genes are TRBV6-1 and TRBJ2-3; 7 bases map to TRBD2. The germline CDR1 and CDR2 sequences are MNHNS and SASEGT. This CDR3 has 18 amino acids. Trimming cost V 2 bases and J 0 bases; bases outside gene matches: 11.

The chain recombines TRBV3-1 (or the pseudogene TRBV3-2) with TRBJ2-2; 13 bases match TRBD2. CDR1 and CDR2 (germline): LGHDT, YNNKEL (reference sequence). The V segment lost 1 base and the J segment 6 bases; nucleotides outside the gene matches: 14. This CDR3 has 20 residues. CDR3 DNA sequence: TGTGCCAGCAGCCAAGTTGCCGGGACTAGCGGGGCCAGGCCAGCCGGGGAGCTGTTTTTT. Translating it yields CASSQVAGTSGARPAGELFF.

This chain uses TRBV6-1 with TRBJ2-5; D may be TRBD1 (5 bases). CDR3 length: 12 amino acids. With 2 bases removed from V and 5 bases from J, the gap between germline ends came to 6 bases. Germline CDR1 and CDR2: MNHNS and SASEGT. The CDR3 nucleotides are TGTGCCAGCAGTGAAAGGGGTGAGACCCAGTACTTC. Amino acid sequence: CASSERGETQYF.

This clone was counted a few times. The rearrangement joins TRBV7-9 to TRBJ1-5; TRBD1 aligns across 8 bases. Losses at the gene ends were 5 bases for V and 7 bases for J; bases not matched to a gene: 10. Germline V gene lookup returns CDR1 SEHNR and CDR2 FQNEAQ (reference sequence). This CDR3 spans 15 amino acids. The CDR3 region is CASSPTGGNGQPQHF. CDR3 bases: TGTGCCAGCAGCCCCACAGGGGGAAATGGCCAGCCCCAGCATTTT.

The rearrangement joins TRBV5-5 to TRBJ2-1; TRBD2 might be the D (6 bases). The CDR3 has 14 residues. Per germline, CDR1 SGHKS and CDR2 YYEKEE (reference sequence). Trimming shortened V by 1 base and J by 6 bases, and 11 bases separated the two germline ends. The CDR3 region has the DNA TGTGCCAGCAGCTTGACTAGCCTTCGCAATGAGCAGTTCTTC. Protein sequence: CASSLTSLRNEQFF.

The chain uses TRBV4-1 and TRBJ2-2, with TRBD2 identical over 11 bases. CDR3 size: 17 residues. J gave up 4 bases and V 0 bases, and 4 bases lay outside the gene matches. Germline V gives CDR1 MGHRA, CDR2 YSYEKL. CDR3 amino acids: CASSQEPGLAATGELFF. The CDR3 bases are TGCGCCAGCAGCCAAGAACCGGGACTAGCGGCCACCGGGGAGCTGTTTTTT.

The V call is TRBV28, the J call TRBJ2-1; D perhaps matches TRBD2 (6 bases). The CDR3 is 17 amino acids. V lost 6 bases and J lost 8, with 26 bases in between. CDR1 MDHEN and CDR2 SYDVKM come from the germline V gene. CDR3 sequence reads: CASSYRSSGDFIDEQFF. CDR3 DNA sequence: TGTGCCAGCAGCTACAGGAGCTCGGGAGACTTCATAGATGAGCAGTTCTTC.

This rearrangement joins TRBV10-3 to TRBJ2-2; 9 nucleotides agree with TRBD2. From germline, CDR1 is ENHRY and CDR2 SYGVKD. The junction had 9 bases not matched to a gene; V was cut back by 4 bases and J by 6 bases. The CDR3 sequence is 16 residues long. CDR3 amino acids: CAISAVAGGPPGELFF. CDR3 nucleotide sequence: TGTGCCATCAGTGCAGTTGCGGGAGGGCCCCCCGGGGAGCTGTTTTTT.

V is TRBV6-6 and J is TRBJ2-1, with 11 bases matching TRBD2. The length of the CDR3 is 15 residues. V lost 6 bases, J lost 2 bases, and 3 bases stayed unmatched. Germline V gene sequence: CDR1 MNHNY, CDR2 SVGAGI (reference sequence). CDR3 in DNA: TGTGCCAGCAGGGGGACTAGCGGAGCCTACAATGAGCAGTTCTTC. Protein sequence: CASRGTSGAYNEQFF.

The rearrangement uses TRBV29-1 and TRBJ1-1, with 7 bases aligning to TRBD1. Germline values: CDR1 SQVTM, CDR2 ANQGSEA. V shed 8 bases, J shed 4 bases, and the junction held 10 bases outside the gene matches. This CDR3 contains 13 residues. CDR3 protein: CSSYRGWGTEAFF. CDR3 coding DNA: TGCAGCTCCTACAGGGGTTGGGGCACTGAAGCTTTCTTT.

The genes are TRBV3-1 (or the pseudogene TRBV3-2) and TRBJ2-7; a weak D match, TRBD2 (6 bases). The germline V gene encodes CDR1 LGHDT and CDR2 YNNKEL (reference sequence). V was shortened by 3 bases and J by 6 bases, with 9 bases between the two germline ends. The CDR3 is 12 residues long. The CDR3 protein is CASSQLGGEQYF. For the CDR3, the DNA is TGTGCCAGCAGCCAGCTCGGGGGCGAGCAGTACTTC.

V gene TRBV6-6 combines with J gene TRBJ1-5; no firm D call. V was clipped by 4 bases and J by 4 bases, with 8 bases between them. CDR1 is MNHNY and CDR2 is SVGAGI in the germline V gene (reference sequence). The CDR3 totals 13 residues. The CDR3 nucleotides read TGTGCCAGCAGTTGGCGGGAGAATCAGCCCCAGCATTTT. Its protein product is CASSWRENQPQHF.

This chain connects TRBV6-1 to TRBJ2-7; D unresolved. The V gene lost 3 bases and the J gene lost 5 bases, with 14 bases spanning the gap. The CDR3 has 14 amino acids. Germline V gives CDR1 MNHNS, CDR2 SASEGT. DNA for the CDR3: TGTGCCAGCAGTGACGCTATGCCATTCCACGAGCAGTACTTC. As protein: CASSDAMPFHEQYF.

The J gene is TRBJ2-7, the V gene TRBV2; D unclear. CDR3 length: 10 residues. CDR1 and CDR2 from the germline V gene are SNHLY and FYNNEI. The V end was cut by 8 bases, the J end by 4 bases, with 6 bases between. The CDR3 DNA is TGTGCCAGCGGCCAATACGAGCAGTACTTC. This encodes CASGQYEQYF.

The genes are TRBV2 and TRBJ1-6, with a tentative D call TRBD1 (5 bases). Germline-derived CDR1 and CDR2 are SNHLY and FYNNEI. Deletions cut 6 bases from V and 8 bases from J, with 14 bases between. The CDR3 consists of 14 residues. Here the CDR3 DNA reads TGTGCCAGCAGCAGCAGGGAATGGTATTCACCCCTCCACTTT. Amino acids: CASSSREWYSPLHF.

The CDR3 reads CASSQVVTGGSYEQYF. CDR3 nucleotide sequence: TGTGCCAGCAGCCAAGTAGTGACAGGAGGCTCCTACGAGCAGTACTTC. The V and J genes are TRBV4-2 and TRBJ2-7, with D tentatively TRBD1 (6 bases). Trimming shortened V by 1 base and J by 0 bases, and 13 bases separated the two germline ends. Germline-derived CDR1 and CDR2 are LGHNA and YNFKEQ. This CDR3 contains 16 residues.